These 21 T cell receptor beta chains were sequenced from one sample in a study of cytotoxic CD8 clonotypes in ibrutinib-treated CLL. The table came from immunoSEQ multiplex PCR; TCRdb's copy has only in-frame clones and leaves some out. The sample lists 270,000 or so clones, roughly 76% occurring once. The source was PBMCs, collected at disease progression, from a patient treated with ibrutinib. Every receptor here comes from a human donor with chronic lymphocytic leukemia.

The rearrangement joins TRBV14 to TRBJ2-3; maybe TRBD1 (6 bases). The CDR3 extends over 15 amino acids. Trimming removed 0 bases at V and 3 bases at J, with 10 bases between. Looked up from germline, CDR1 is SGHDN and CDR2 is FVKESK. The DNA for the CDR3 is TGTGCCAGCAGCCAAGAGGGGGCCTGGACAGATACGCAGTATTTT. It is translated as CASSQEGAWTDTQYF.

The table lists this clone with a few counts. This chain links TRBV12-2 with TRBJ2-5; the table calls TRBD2, which could not be checked here. TRBV12-2 is deemed a pseudogene. This CDR3 region has 16 residues. The CDR3 DNA sequence: TGTGCAAAGCCCTGTCGTATAGCGGGAGTACAAGAGACCCAGTACTTC. Amino acid sequence: CAKPCRIAGVQETQYF.

This clone was recorded a few times. CDR3 DNA: TGTGCCAGCAGTTTAGGGGGGGGCGGCAATCAGCCCCAGCATTTT. Its translation is CASSLGGGGNQPQHF. This rearrangement joins TRBV28 to TRBJ1-5, with D perhaps TRBD1 (6 bases). Between the trimmed V and J ends, which lost 2 bases and 2 bases, there was a span of 10 bases. CDR1 MDHEN and CDR2 SYDVKM come from the germline V gene. The CDR3 has 15 residues.

This clone was found once. The V call is TRBV6-1, the J call TRBJ1-5, with D tentatively TRBD1 (6 bases). V was pared by 7 bases and J by 9 bases, with 19 bases between. The CDR3 runs to 14 residues. Germline CDR1 is MNHNS and CDR2 is SASEGT. CDR3 residues: CASKESGDHGPQHF. In nucleotides, the CDR3 is TGTGCCAGCAAAGAATCAGGGGATCATGGGCCCCAGCATTTT.

This chain uses TRBV4-1 with TRBJ1-2; 7 bases are shared with TRBD1. The CDR3 spans 15 residues. V trimming: 1 base; J trimming: 8 bases; junction bases outside the gene matches: 10. Germline CDR1 and CDR2: MGHRA and YSYEKL. The chain's CDR3 is CASSQGEDRFSGYTF. The CDR3 DNA reads as TGCGCCAGCAGCCAAGGGGAGGACAGGTTTTCGGGCTACACCTTC.

The chain couples TRBV4-3 to TRBJ1-2; the match to TRBD1 covers 10 bases. The CDR3 covers 14 residues. V shed 3 bases, J shed 6 bases, and the junction held 4 bases outside the gene matches. Germline V gives CDR1 LGHNA, CDR2 YSLEER. CDR3 nucleotides: TGCGCCAGCAGCCAGTCGACAGGGGGCGATGGCTACACCTTC. Translation gives CASSQSTGGDGYTF.

V is TRBV18 and J is TRBJ1-1; D gene ambiguous. The CDR3 spans 14 residues. Trimming stripped 3 bases from V and 5 bases from J, with 13 bases between. Germline CDR1 KGHSH, CDR2 LQKENI. The CDR3 sequence: CASSPLTSQTEAFF. In DNA, the CDR3 is TGTGCCAGCTCACCCCTGACATCGCAGACTGAAGCTTTCTTT.

V is TRBV7-2 and J is TRBJ2-5, with unresolved D. The J call may be mistaken, given a closer DNA end match to TRBJ2-7. Germline V gene sequence: CDR1 SGHTA, CDR2 FQGNSA. CDR3 length equals 14 residues. This CDR3 is CASSPTVYSYEQYF. Written as DNA, the CDR3 is TGTGCCAGCAGCCCAACAGTCTACTCCTACGAGCAGTACTTC.

The chain employs TRBV5-1 and TRBJ2-5, with no clear D. Germline V lookup: CDR1 SGHRS, CDR2 YFSETQ. V was clipped by 0 bases and J by 0 bases, with 6 bases between them. The CDR3 sequence is 14 residues long. The CDR3 loop is CASSLVGYQETQYF. The DNA of the CDR3 is TGCGCCAGCAGCTTGGTGGGGTACCAAGAGACCCAGTACTTC.

The CDR3 DNA reads TGCGCCAGCAGTGACAGATACACAGATACGCAGTATTTT. It specifies CASSDRYTDTQYF. V is TRBV5-1 and J is TRBJ2-3, with TRBD1 as a possible D gene (5 bases). CDR1 and CDR2 (germline): SGHRS, YFSETQ. This CDR3 region has 13 residues. V dropped 5 bases and J dropped 2 bases, with 9 bases sitting between them.

The chain recombines TRBV7-8 with TRBJ2-7; D not resolved. Germline CDR1 is SGHVS and CDR2 is FQNEAQ. Deletions cut 8 bases from V and 6 bases from J, with 14 bases between. There are 12 residues in the CDR3. The CDR3 region is CASGAWGIEQYF. The CDR3, as DNA: TGTGCCAGCGGCGCCTGGGGAATCGAGCAGTACTTC. Full variable domain (outside the CDR3, taken from reference TRBV7-8 and TRBJ2-7): GAGVSQSPRYKVAKRGQDVALRCDPISGHVSLFWYQQALGQGPEFLTYFQNEAQLDKSGLPSDRFFAERPEGSVSTLKIQRTQQEDSAVYLCASGAWGIEQYFGPGTRLTVT.

V is TRBV7-8 and J is TRBJ2-1; D gene ambiguous. The V end lost 7 bases, the J end lost 4 bases, and 14 bases lay between the germline ends. The germline gives CDR1 SGHVS, CDR2 FQNEAQ. This CDR3 contains 14 residues. The CDR3 DNA follows: TGTGCCAGCACCTTCTTGGGCGAGTACAATGAGCAGTTCTTC. This encodes CASTFLGEYNEQFF.

The chain carries TRBV5-4 and TRBJ2-4, with D maybe TRBD2 (5 bases). The germline gives CDR1 SGHNT, CDR2 YYREEE (reference sequence). This CDR3 has 16 residues. Trimming stripped 3 bases from V and 1 base from J, with 14 bases between. CDR3 protein: CASSSTGIDAKNIQYF. The CDR3 DNA reads TGTGCCAGCAGCTCGACGGGGATTGACGCCAAAAACATTCAGTACTTC.

Many counts were recorded for this clone. The chain uses TRBV2 and TRBJ2-1; D gene unclear. This CDR3 contains 16 residues. From germline, CDR1 is SNHLY and CDR2 FYNNEI. The V gene lost 11 bases and the J gene lost 6 bases, with 26 bases spanning the gap. The DNA of the CDR3 is TGTGCCGTATTCGGAGTAGCAGGAGATATAGGCAATGAGCAGTTCTTC. It codes for CAVFGVAGDIGNEQFF.

This clone was recorded only once. This sequence joins TRBV4-1 and TRBJ2-1; tentatively, D is TRBD2 (5 bases). Germline CDR1 is MGHRA and CDR2 is YSYEKL. This CDR3 comprises 13 residues. Trimming removed 0 bases from V and 10 bases from J, with 10 bases in between. The CDR3 loop reads CASSQDWEIEQFF. CDR3 DNA: TGCGCCAGCAGCCAAGATTGGGAGATAGAGCAGTTCTTC.

V usage is TRBV5-1 and J usage is TRBJ2-5; 8 nucleotides match TRBD2. With V trimmed by 4 bases and J by 4 bases, 6 bases remained unmatched. The CDR3 extends over 14 amino acids. Germline V lookup: CDR1 SGHRS, CDR2 YFSETQ. This chain's CDR3 is CASSPRTSPETQYF. The CDR3 DNA is TGCGCCAGCAGCCCACGGACTAGCCCAGAGACCCAGTACTTC. Drawing the rest from reference TRBV5-1 and TRBJ2-5, the complete variable domain is KAGVTQTPRYLIKTRGQQVTLSCSPISGHRSVSWYQQTPGQGLQFLFEYFSETQRNKGNFPGRFSGRQFSNSRSEMNVSTLELGDSALYLCASSPRTSPETQYFGPGTRLLVL.

V usage is TRBV6-5 and J usage is TRBJ1-2; 7 bases are shared with TRBD1. The germline V gene has CDR1 MNHEY and CDR2 SVGAGI. There are 13 residues in the CDR3. The trim removed 6 bases at V and 7 bases at J, leaving 8 bases unmatched. The CDR3 DNA is TGTGCCAGCAGAAGACAGGGTCCAGGTGGCTACACCTTC. This encodes CASRRQGPGGYTF.

This clone was detected once. The chain combines TRBV28 with TRBJ2-7; D is unresolved. Germline V gene data show CDR1 as MDHEN and CDR2 as SYDVKM. The CDR3 has 13 amino acids. Trimming removed 6 bases at V and 5 bases at J, with 14 bases between. CDR3 sequence (DNA): TGTGCCAGCAGGCTAGGTTTAGGCGACGAGCAGTACTTC. It is translated as CASRLGLGDEQYF. The whole variable domain, remainder taken from reference TRBV28 and TRBJ2-7, is DVKVTQSSRYLVKRTGEKVFLECVQDMDHENMFWYRQDPGLGLRLIYFSYDVKMKEKGDIPEGYSVSREKKERFSLILESASTNQTSMYLCASRLGLGDEQYFGPGTRLTVT.

The chain links TRBV5-1 to TRBJ1-3; unclear D gene. V lost 0 bases and J lost 4, with 8 bases in between. CDR3 length: 14 residues. The germline V gene encodes CDR1 SGHRS and CDR2 YFSETQ. The CDR3 coding sequence is TGCGCCAGCAGCTTGGCGGCTTCCGGAAACACCATATATTTT. It codes for CASSLAASGNTIYF.

The chain joins TRBV28 to TRBJ2-7; D might be TRBD1 or TRBD2, each matching 6 bases. Trimming shortened V by 6 bases and J by 5 bases, and 17 bases separated the two germline ends. The CDR3 totals 14 residues. Germline CDR1 is MDHEN and CDR2 is SYDVKM. The CDR3 DNA reads TGTGCCAGCAGATTTCGTAGGGGGGCCAACGAGCAGTACTTC. It specifies CASRFRRGANEQYF.

The chain combines TRBV5-8 with TRBJ1-6; 10 bases agree with TRBD1. The junction had 8 bases not matched to a gene; V was cut back by 3 bases and J by 11 bases. Germline V CDR1 and CDR2: SGHTS, YDEGEE. The length of the CDR3 is 15 residues. Here the CDR3 reads CASSWGGTGVAPLHF. The DNA of the CDR3 is TGTGCCAGCAGCTGGGGGGGGACAGGGGTAGCACCCCTCCACTTT.